Presented here are 10 T cell receptor beta chains from one specimen sequenced in a study of CD4 T cells in relation to SARS-CoV-2 and coronaviruses. Unexposed donor CD4+ T cells date from about 2011-2018, before the COVID-19 pandemic. Isolation of CD4+ T cells took place after less than twelve days in culture. These receptors' targets are unknown. Assay used: immunoSEQ multiplex PCR; TCRdb lists only in-frame clones, some missing. The data contain tens of thousands of clones, about two thirds of them singletons. Material for sequencing was CD4+ T cells from PBMCs, cultured in vitro. The receptors were sampled from a human donor in good health.

The chain is built from TRBV29-1 and TRBJ2-7; D gene ambiguous. CDR1 is SQVTM and CDR2 is ANQGSEA in the germline V gene. The CDR3 totals 12 residues. The germline V and J ends were trimmed by 6 bases and 0 bases, with 9 bases remaining between them. The CDR3 nucleotides are TGCAGCGTCATGTCTAGCTCCTACGAGCAGTACTTC. This sequence encodes CSVMSSSYEQYF.

V usage is TRBV7-9 and J usage is TRBJ2-5, with D unresolved. This CDR3 is built from 14 residues. Trimming shortened V by 0 bases and J by 9 bases, and 14 bases separated the two germline ends. Germline V CDR1 and CDR2: SEHNR, FQNEAQ (reference sequence). The CDR3 sequence: CASSLAPPDEAQYF. CDR3 nucleotides: TGTGCCAGCAGCTTAGCACCCCCCGACGAGGCCCAGTACTTC.

V is TRBV2 and J is TRBJ1-5, with a tentative D call TRBD1 (6 bases). The CDR3 is made up of 14 amino acids. The V end lost 7 bases, the J end lost 8 bases, and 18 bases lay between the germline ends. The germline CDR1 and CDR2 sequences are SNHLY and FYNNEI. This chain's CDR3 is CASTRDTQFEPQHF. DNA of the CDR3: TGTGCCAGCACCCGGGACACCCAGTTCGAGCCCCAGCATTTT.

This clone came up a few times. Here the CDR3 reads CASSTSGSAYTEAFF. The CDR3 DNA is TGTGCCAGCAGTACGTCAGGGAGCGCCTACACTGAAGCTTTCTTT. The chain joins TRBV28 to TRBJ1-1, with D perhaps matching TRBD1 (5 bases). V lost 5 bases to trimming and J lost 3 bases, with 16 bases between them. This CDR3 contains 15 residues. Germline V gives CDR1 MDHEN, CDR2 SYDVKM.

The chain has TRBV19 and TRBJ2-7, with D perhaps matching TRBD1 (6 bases). V was shortened by 2 bases and J by 3 bases, with 17 bases between the two germline ends. Germline values: CDR1 LNHDA, CDR2 SQIVND (reference sequence). CDR3 size: 16 residues. The CDR3 reads CASSIPQGRTGYEQYF. For the CDR3, the DNA is TGTGCCAGTAGTATACCCCAGGGGAGAACGGGCTACGAGCAGTACTTC.

The genes are TRBV6-1 and TRBJ2-5, with 8 bases fitting TRBD2. V lost 1 base and J lost 1; bases outside the gene matches: 8. Germline V gene lookup returns CDR1 MNHNS and CDR2 SASEGT. The CDR3 consists of 17 residues. The CDR3 here is CASSEGALAGPQETQYF. The DNA of the CDR3 is TGTGCCAGCAGTGAAGGGGCGTTAGCGGGACCCCAAGAGACCCAGTACTTC.

This clone was counted between two and nine times. The same CDR3 arises from other DNA sequences in this sample as well. The rearrangement joins TRBV2 to TRBJ2-1; 8 nucleotides match TRBD2. The CDR3 has 16 residues. The germline CDR1 and CDR2 sequences are SNHLY and FYNNEI. V trimming: 0 bases; J trimming: 1 base; junction bases outside the gene matches: 2. The CDR3 bases are TGTGCCAGCAGTGAAGCGAGCGGGAGATCCTACAATGAGCAGTTCTTC. Protein: CASSEASGRSYNEQFF.

The chain couples TRBV18 to TRBJ2-5, with 8 positions matching TRBD1. This CDR3 spans 15 amino acids. The germline V gene has CDR1 KGHSH and CDR2 LQKENI. J was trimmed by 4 bases and V by 3 bases; bases with no gene match: 7. CDR3 loop: CASSPRGLGGETQYF. CDR3 sequence (DNA): TGTGCCAGCTCACCCAGGGGGCTGGGCGGAGAGACCCAGTACTTC.

CDR3 region: CASSVLAGYTDTQYF. The CDR3 DNA sequence: TGCGCCAGCAGTGTATTAGCGGGGTATACAGATACGCAGTATTTT. The J gene is TRBJ2-3, the V gene TRBV10-2; 8 bases are shared with TRBD2. V was clipped by 4 bases and J by 3 bases; unmatched bases: 6. The CDR3 is made up of 15 amino acids. The V gene's germline CDR1 is WSHSY and CDR2 SAAADI.

This chain connects TRBV6-2 or TRBV6-3 to TRBJ1-1; 7 bases align to TRBD1. The CDR3 runs to 15 residues. Losses at the gene ends were 4 bases for V and 4 bases for J; bases not matched to a gene: 9. Germline V gene sequence: CDR1 MNHEY, CDR2 SVGEGT. CDR3 amino acids: CASSLYQGGRTEAFF. CDR3 in DNA: TGTGCCAGCAGTTTATACCAGGGGGGGCGCACTGAAGCTTTCTTT.